This passage covers 14 T cell receptor beta chains from one sample sequenced in a study of monozygotic twins with inflammatory bowel disease. No DNA is given; TCRdb re-called the 5' RACE reads and lists each CDR3 protein once. Recorded for this sample: some 440,000 distinct CDR3 sequences. Sample: blood. The receptors come from a human donor with ulcerative colitis or Crohn's disease, or a healthy co-twin of an affected twin (not recorded which).

The chain uses TRBV27 and TRBJ2-1; the TCRdb call, TRBD1, lacks DNA for checking. CDR3 length: 14 amino acids. Germline V gene lookup returns CDR1 MNHEY and CDR2 SMNVEV (reference sequence). The CDR3 spells CASSLYRVEGEQFF.

The rearrangement joins TRBV5-4 to TRBJ2-1. The CDR3 covers 13 residues. From germline, CDR1 is SGHNT and CDR2 YYREEE (reference sequence). CDR3 region: CASSFRDQNEQFF.

The chain couples TRBV5-4 to TRBJ1-2. The CDR3 sequence is 12 residues long. From germline, CDR1 is SGHNT and CDR2 YYREEE (reference sequence). The CDR3 sequence is CASSETLYGYTF. Supplemented by reference TRBV5-4 and TRBJ1-2, the full variable domain reads ETGVTQSPTHLIKTRGQQVTLRCSSQSGHNTVSWYQQALGQGPQFIFQYYREEENGRGNFPPRFSGLQFPNYSSELNVNALELDDSALYLCASSETLYGYTFGSGTRLTVV.

The genes are TRBV29-1 and TRBJ2-7; TCRdb returns TRBD1, unconfirmable since there is no DNA. This CDR3 has 14 amino acids. CDR1 is SQVTM and CDR2 is ANQGSEA in the germline V gene. The CDR3 reads CSVLGGVRGYEQDF.

The chain is built from TRBV2 and TRBJ2-7; the D call of TRBD2 rests on TCRdb alone, since no DNA is present to check it. The CDR3 is 14 residues long. Germline lookup yields CDR1 SNHLY and CDR2 FYNNEI. This CDR3 is CASRSGLSSYEQYF.

This chain connects TRBV12-3 or TRBV12-4 to TRBJ2-7; TCRdb reports TRBD1, a call that lacks DNA to check it against. This CDR3 has 13 residues. The CDR3 is CASSGPQGNEQYF.

The rearrangement joins TRBV13 to TRBJ1-5. Per germline, CDR1 PRHDT and CDR2 FYEKMQ (reference sequence). This CDR3 is 16 amino acids long. CDR3 sequence reads: CASSLRSGSGGQPQHF.

The chain carries TRBV7-2 and TRBJ2-2; no DNA is available, so the TRBD2 call from TCRdb remains unchecked. The CDR3 extends over 16 amino acids. CDR1 is SGHTA and CDR2 is FQGNSA in the germline V gene. The CDR3 here is CASSRNSGRAAGELFF.

The chain couples TRBV4-3 to TRBJ2-3; with no DNA, the TCRdb D assignment of TRBD2 cannot be verified. The germline V gene encodes CDR1 LGHNA and CDR2 YSLEER. The CDR3 extends over 14 amino acids. CDR3 in amino acids: CASSRLAGEDTQYF.

The chain links TRBV7-2 to TRBJ2-7; the TCRdb D gene call, TRBD1, has no DNA to confirm it. This CDR3 is 12 amino acids long. CDR1 and CDR2 from the germline V gene are SGHTA and FQGNSA. The CDR3 reads CASSPRDREQYF.

V and J are TRBV29-1 and TRBJ2-1; TCRdb proposes TRBD2, but this gene call is untestable without DNA. There are 17 residues in the CDR3. Per germline, CDR1 SQVTM and CDR2 ANQGSEA. Here the CDR3 reads CSVSGGPSGRANNEQFF.

The chain couples TRBV5-1 to TRBJ2-2; TCRdb names TRBD1, which stays unverified in the absence of DNA. CDR3 length equals 14 residues. From germline, CDR1 is SGHRS and CDR2 YFSETQ. CDR3 amino acids: CASSSTGNTGELFF. Variable domain in full (rest from reference TRBV5-1 and TRBJ2-2): KAGVTQTPRYLIKTRGQQVTLSCSPISGHRSVSWYQQTPGQGLQFLFEYFSETQRNKGNFPGRFSGRQFSNSRSEMNVSTLELGDSALYLCASSSTGNTGELFFGEGSRLTVL.

The chain is built from TRBV4-1 and TRBJ2-1; the TRBD1 assignment by TCRdb is unverifiable without DNA. CDR3 size: 16 residues. Germline V gives CDR1 MGHRA, CDR2 YSYEKL. The CDR3 spells CASSQSDKEIYNEQFF.

This sequence joins TRBV7-2 and TRBJ2-5; TCRdb picks TRBD2, but there is no DNA to check that call. The CDR3 loop spans 14 amino acids. Germline V gene sequence: CDR1 SGHTA, CDR2 FQGNSA. This CDR3 is CASSLIADQETQYF.